The T cell receptor beta chain described here comes from a study of CD8+ T cells in alopecia areata. Points from the study as a whole: Besides other cells, scalp samples also yield sequences of resident alphabeta T cells from normal skin.

Regarding this clone: Antigen: not known.

Following extraction, RNA underwent reverse transcription to cDNA, which served as the sequencing template. Sequencing was performed with immunoSEQ multiplex PCR; in TCRdb, only in-frame clones are kept and a portion is missing. The sample carries 190,000 or so clones, around three fifths recorded once. CDR3 length: 17 residues. The ends lost 1 base at V and 3 bases at J; junction bases unmatched: 12. Germline CDR1 reads GTSNPN; CDR2 reads SVGIG (reference sequence). The treatment was: oral pan-JAK inhibitor, 5-10 mg twice daily. The TCR comes from a human donor with alopecia areata. Sequenced here: CD8+ T cells sorted from blood, sampled at week 24, from a patient treated with tofacitinib. V is TRBV30 and J is TRBJ2-7; 10 bases align to TRBD2. CDR3 nucleotide sequence: TGTGCCTGGAGTGCTCCTAGCGGGGGCCTACTCTACTACGAGCAGTACTTC. Translating it yields CAWSAPSGGLLYYEQYF. The complete variable domain, with remaining parts taken from reference TRBV30 and TRBJ2-7, reads SQTIHQWPATLVQPVGSPLSLECTVEGTSNPNLYWYRQAAGRGLQLLFYSVGIGQISSEVPQNLSASRPQDRQFILSSKKLLLSDSGFYLCAWSAPSGGLLYYEQYFGPGTRLTVT.